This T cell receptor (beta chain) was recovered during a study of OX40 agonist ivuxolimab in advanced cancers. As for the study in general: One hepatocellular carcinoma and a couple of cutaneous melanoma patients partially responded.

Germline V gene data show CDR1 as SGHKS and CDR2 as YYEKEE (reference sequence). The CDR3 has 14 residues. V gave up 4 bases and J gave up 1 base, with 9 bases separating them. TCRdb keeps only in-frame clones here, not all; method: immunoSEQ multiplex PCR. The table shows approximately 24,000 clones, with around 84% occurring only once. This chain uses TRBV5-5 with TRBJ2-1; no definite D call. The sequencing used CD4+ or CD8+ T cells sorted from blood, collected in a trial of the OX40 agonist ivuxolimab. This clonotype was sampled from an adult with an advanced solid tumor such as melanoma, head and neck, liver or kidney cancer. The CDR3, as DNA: TGTGCCAGCAGCGTGACTGAATCCTACAATGAGCAGTTCTTC. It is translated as CASSVTESYNEQFF.